What follows are 22 T cell receptor beta chains derived from one specimen sequenced in a study of T cells in Graves' hyperthyroidism and ophthalmopathy (dated by TCRdb to between 2018 and 2021). Libraries were made using multiplex PCR. The sequencing machine was an Illumina HiSeq 2000. The TCR beta CDR3 regions were amplified from RNA transcripts. The first round of RT-PCR for the TCR CDR3 was performed with the HTBI primer set and the Qiagen OneStep RT-PCR kit. Using fastp trimming at Q25 and MiXCR clonotype assembly, TCRdb reanalyzed the public sequencing data and kept in-frame beta chains. One record per CDR3 amino acid sequence lists the most common genes and DNA. The sample contains roughly 380,000 distinct CDR3 sequences, approximately 19% of them found a single time. About 3.5% of the sample is in the top ten clones. The sequencing sample was made of blood. These receptors originate from a woman aged 18-29 years with Graves' hyperthyroidism.

There are many counts of this clonotype. The CDR3 sequence: CASSLGGGGTEAFF. Here the CDR3 DNA reads TGTGCCAGCAGTTTAGGTGGGGGAGGGACTGAAGCTTTCTTT. V usage is TRBV12-3 or TRBV12-4 and J usage is TRBJ1-1, with a possible D match to TRBD1 (5 bases). The length of the CDR3 is 14 residues. V lost 1 base and J 5 bases, leaving 11 bases between the germline ends.

This clonotype has more than one count but fewer than ten. The chain carries TRBV7-3 and TRBJ2-5; the D is unclear. The V and J ends lost 3 bases and 2 bases respectively, with 10 bases between them. The CDR3 loop spans 14 amino acids. Germline CDR1 is SGHTA and CDR2 is FQGTGA. This CDR3 is CASSFLGSQETQYF. The CDR3, as DNA: TGTGCCAGCAGCTTTCTTGGCAGTCAAGAGACCCAGTACTTC.

The sample holds a few counts of this clonotype. The chain links TRBV19 to TRBJ2-4; weak D call: TRBD2 (6 bases). Per the germline V gene, CDR1 is LNHDA and CDR2 is SQIVND (reference sequence). The CDR3 consists of 13 residues. Trimming stripped 11 bases from V and 5 bases from J, with 16 bases between. CDR3 sequence reads: CAEHQRRENIQYF. CDR3 in DNA: TGTGCCGAACACCAAAGGAGGGAAAACATTCAGTACTTC.

This clonotype was counted many times. The junction departs from germline at one end; a sequencing error may be responsible. CDR3 in DNA: TGTGCCTGCAGCTTAGGCTACGAGCAGTACTTC. It yields the protein CACSLGYEQYF. The chain has TRBV7-9 and TRBJ2-7; no clear D gene. The CDR3 extends over 11 amino acids. Germline-derived CDR1 and CDR2 are SEHNR and FQNEAQ (reference sequence).

This clonotype was counted ten times or more. This chain uses TRBV3-1 with TRBJ2-7; 10 bases map to TRBD1. The CDR3 contains 14 residues. Unmatched junction bases numbered 2, after V lost 1 base and J lost 5 bases. The germline V gene encodes CDR1 LGHDT and CDR2 YNNKEL (reference sequence). This chain's CDR3 is CASSQGQGADEQYF. In nucleotides, the CDR3 is TGTGCCAGCAGCCAAGGACAGGGGGCCGACGAGCAGTACTTC.

This sequence joins TRBV29-1 and TRBJ1-1; D is uncertain. The CDR3 has 13 amino acids. The V and J ends lost 3 bases and 0 bases respectively, with 8 bases between them. Germline V gene sequence: CDR1 SQVTM, CDR2 ANQGSEA. This CDR3 reads CSVEDQMNTEAFF. The DNA for the CDR3 is TGCAGCGTTGAGGATCAGATGAACACTGAAGCTTTCTTT.

This clonotype was recorded many times. This chain links TRBV4-1 with TRBJ2-7; D perhaps matches TRBD1 (6 bases). Germline V gives CDR1 MGHRA, CDR2 YSYEKL. V lost 2 bases and J lost 3, with 14 bases in between. The CDR3 extends over 15 amino acids. CDR3: CASSQLGTSIYEQYF. For the CDR3, the DNA is TGCGCCAGCAGCCAACTCGGGACATCGATCTACGAGCAGTACTTC.

The CDR3 coding sequence is TGTGCCAGCAGCCGAGGGGGACAGTCCTACGAGCAGTACTTC. It specifies CASSRGGQSYEQYF. This chain joins TRBV3-1 and TRBJ2-7; 7 bases align to TRBD1. CDR1 and CDR2 (germline): LGHDT, YNNKEL (reference sequence). J lost 1 base, V lost 4 bases, and 4 bases had no gene match. The CDR3 has 14 residues.

Ten or more counts support this clonotype. The genes are TRBV6-2 or TRBV6-3 and TRBJ1-1; D is unclear. Germline V gene sequence: CDR1 MNHEY, CDR2 SVGEGT. This CDR3 spans 14 amino acids. Trimming removed 2 bases from V and 0 bases from J, with 7 bases in between. CDR3: CASSYPEMNTEAFF. The CDR3 nucleotides read TGTGCCAGCAGTTACCCAGAGATGAACACTGAAGCTTTCTTT.

The table lists this clonotype with many counts. The rearrangement joins TRBV27 to TRBJ1-1; 8 nucleotides match TRBD1. V was pared by 5 bases and J by 3 bases, with 8 bases of the junction left unmatched. This CDR3 comprises 15 residues. Per germline, CDR1 MNHEY and CDR2 SMNVEV (reference sequence). In DNA, the CDR3 is TGTGCCAGCAGTACCTCAGGGGGCGCGGACACTGAAGCTTTCTTT. It yields the protein CASSTSGGADTEAFF.

This clonotype was counted ten times or more. V gene TRBV7-3 combines with J gene TRBJ2-5; TRBD2 aligns across 9 bases. Losses at the gene ends were 0 bases for V and 2 bases for J; bases not matched to a gene: 4. Germline V gives CDR1 SGHTA, CDR2 FQGTGA. The CDR3 totals 16 residues. CDR3 nucleotide sequence: TGTGCCAGCAGCTTAACCGGCGGGGGGGTGCAAGAGACCCAGTACTTC. Translation: CASSLTGGGVQETQYF. The full variable domain, completed using reference TRBV7-3 and TRBJ2-5, is GAGVSQTPSNKVTEKGKYVELRCDPISGHTALYWYRQSLGQGPEFLIYFQGTGAADDSGLPNDRFFAVRPEGSVSTLKIQRTERGDSAVYLCASSLTGGGVQETQYFGPGTRLLVL.

The sample holds many counts of this clonotype. This chain uses TRBV6-1 with TRBJ2-7, with D tentatively TRBD2 (6 bases). The CDR3 sequence is 16 residues long. In germline, CDR1 is MNHNS, CDR2 SASEGT. Trimming took off 3 bases at V and 2 bases at J, with 17 bases between the two ends. For the CDR3, the DNA is TGTGCCAGCAGTGAGCCGGGACTGACTTTACCCTACGAGCAGTACTTC. Protein product: CASSEPGLTLPYEQYF.

This clonotype was seen many times. The V call is TRBV6-1, the J call TRBJ1-3; no reliable D call. The V gene lost 6 bases and the J gene lost 0 bases, with 9 bases spanning the gap. The CDR3 loop spans 14 amino acids. Per the germline V gene, CDR1 is MNHNS and CDR2 is SASEGT. The CDR3 region is CASRDYSSGNTIYF. CDR3 nucleotides: TGTGCCAGCAGGGACTATTCCTCTGGAAACACCATATATTTT.

This clonotype was counted at least ten times. The chain recombines TRBV10-3 with TRBJ1-1; D is undetermined. The CDR3 has 14 amino acids. The V gene lost 8 bases and the J gene lost 1 base, with 14 bases spanning the gap. Germline lookup yields CDR1 ENHRY and CDR2 SYGVKD. CDR3 bases: TGTGCCATCCGACCCTCGAGGGAGAACACTGAAGCTTTCTTT. Encoded protein: CAIRPSRENTEAFF.

This clonotype has just a few counts. This may stem from a read error, because a much larger clone lies one nucleotide away. The chain has TRBV5-1 and TRBJ2-7, with 12 bases lining up with TRBD1. J lost 7 bases, V lost 7 bases, and 12 bases had no gene match. Germline CDR1 is SGHRS and CDR2 is YFSETQ. The CDR3 covers 15 residues. CDR3 sequence: CASCSSGTGGREQYF. DNA of the CDR3: TGCGCCAGCTGCTCTTCCGGGACAGGGGGCCGGGAGCAGTACTTC.

The J gene is TRBJ2-2, the V gene TRBV5-4; the D call may be TRBD1 or TRBD2 (5 bases each). The CDR3 has 14 residues. CDR1 and CDR2 from the germline V gene are SGHNT and YYREEE (reference sequence). The V gene lost 4 bases and the J gene lost 3 bases, with 10 bases spanning the gap. The CDR3 DNA reads as TGTGCCAGCAGCGTCGGGACCTACACCGGGGAGCTGTTTTTT. This sequence encodes CASSVGTYTGELFF. Supplemented by reference TRBV5-4 and TRBJ2-2, the full variable domain reads ETGVTQSPTHLIKTRGQQVTLRCSSQSGHNTVSWYQQALGQGPQFIFQYYREEENGRGNFPPRFSGLQFPNYSSELNVNALELDDSALYLCASSVGTYTGELFFGEGSRLTVL.

This clonotype has just a few counts. The chain employs TRBV5-1 and TRBJ2-2, with 8 nucleotides matching TRBD1. The V segment lost 4 bases and the J segment 4 bases; nucleotides outside the gene matches: 9. Looked up from germline, CDR1 is SGHRS and CDR2 is YFSETQ. The CDR3 covers 16 residues. The CDR3 DNA is TGCGCCAGCAGCATCTGGACAGGGTTGGGCACCGGGGAGCTGTTTTTT. Amino acid sequence: CASSIWTGLGTGELFF.

This clonotype was seen many times. The chain joins TRBV6-1 to TRBJ1-2; possible D gene TRBD1, 6 bases. CDR3 length: 13 amino acids. The ends were cut back, 4 bases at V and 8 bases at J, with 14 bases in the middle. The V gene's germline CDR1 is MNHNS and CDR2 SASEGT. The CDR3 loop reads CASSGYREGGYTF. The CDR3 bases are TGTGCCAGCAGTGGATACAGGGAGGGAGGCTACACCTTC.

In its sample, this clonotype was seen many times. The chain recombines TRBV29-1 with TRBJ1-2, with a weak D call TRBD1 (5 bases). The CDR3 covers 12 residues. Per the germline V gene, CDR1 is SQVTM and CDR2 is ANQGSEA. Between the trimmed V and J ends, which lost 3 bases and 6 bases, there was a span of 11 bases. The chain's CDR3 is CSVDRGADGYTF. DNA for the CDR3: TGCAGCGTTGATCGAGGGGCGGATGGCTACACCTTC.

This chain uses TRBV6-5 with TRBJ2-6, with D uncertain. The germline V and J ends were trimmed by 2 bases and 1 base, with 9 bases remaining between them. Per germline, CDR1 MNHEY and CDR2 SVGAGI. The CDR3 runs 16 residues. The CDR3 protein is CASSYHPESGANVLTF. DNA for the CDR3: TGTGCCAGCAGTTACCACCCAGAATCTGGGGCCAACGTCCTGACTTTC.

This clonotype was seen many times. The chain employs TRBV6-5 and TRBJ2-7; 7 nucleotides agree with TRBD1. Germline loops: CDR1 MNHEY, CDR2 SVGAGI. The CDR3 covers 16 residues. V lost 2 bases and J lost 4; bases outside the gene matches: 11. The CDR3 DNA follows: TGTGCCAGCAGTTACCCTAGTGAGGGACAGCAATACGAGCAGTACTTC. It encodes CASSYPSEGQQYEQYF.

This clonotype occurred many times. V gene TRBV7-9 combines with J gene TRBJ2-5, with D unclear. Deletions cut 3 bases from V and 2 bases from J, with 10 bases between. Germline CDR1 is SEHNR and CDR2 is FQNEAQ (reference sequence). CDR3 length equals 14 residues. CDR3 sequence (DNA): TGTGCCAGCAGCTTCCCGGCCAGACAAGAGACCCAGTACTTC. Protein: CASSFPARQETQYF.